This note documents a single T cell receptor beta chain sequence. As yet, its antigen is unknown. The data were obtained in a study of shared clonotypes between healthy human individuals. Study-wide findings and caveats: A handful of donors showed sharing of around 5% of naive CD4 clonotypes. Estimated clonotype richness was generally higher in naive than memory subsets.

The germline gives CDR1 SGHVS, CDR2 FQNEAQ. CDR3 length: 18 residues. Trimming removed 2 bases at V and 0 bases at J, with 17 bases between. Profiling relied on immunoSEQ multiplex PCR, and the TCRdb table lists in-frame clones only, not all of them. The sample yields hundreds of thousands of clones, 90% to 97% seen once. The origin of this receptor is a woman in her 30s in good health. What was sequenced was naive CD4+ T cells sorted from blood. Subset specified: CD45RA+ positively selected. The rearrangement uses TRBV7-8 and TRBJ2-1, with D maybe TRBD2 (6 bases). The CDR3 region has the DNA TGTGCCAGCAGCTTAAGGGTAGCGGATCAACCCTCCTACAATGAGCAGTTCTTC. Protein product: CASSLRVADQPSYNEQFF.